This entry is about one T cell receptor beta chain. This clonotype was observed a few times. This receptor's antigen is unknown. No base quality values were provided; no much bigger clone lies one nucleotide off. The data were taken from a study of blood T cells in healthy people across ages (dated by TCRdb to between 2015 and 2016). Looking at the study overall: Template switching captured roughly one uniquely barcoded TCR beta cDNA molecule per two T cells in model experiments. Age-related changes in TCR beta repertoire diversity were measured in the study by deep sequencing normalized with unique cDNA molecular identifiers. Four age groups were formed from the donors: young (average 16 years), middle-aged (less than 40), aged (about 68) and long-lived (around 82). To avoid experimental bias, donors of different ages were spread randomly across the sequencing lanes. Using the same blood draw, the study looked at two additional independent replicas of 1 million unique cDNA reads for two donors, one aged 18 to 30 and the other aged 80 or older.

Trimming takes 5 bases off V and 4 bases off J; junction bases not matched to a gene: 8. CDR1 and CDR2 were assigned from the germline V gene as MNHEY and SVGEGT. Spanning cysteine to phenylalanine, the CDR3 consists of 15 amino acids. This entry keeps only the CDR3 DNA: 45 bases, framed from base 1. Libraries were made using 5' RACE. Sequencing instrument: Illumina HiSeq 2500. A second PCR of about 6 to 12 cycles was performed with a sample-barcoded 5' primer and a J-beta primer mix. A unique molecular identifier was introduced onto each TCR beta cDNA molecule by a template-switch 5' adaptor carrying 12 random nucleotides. Each sample yielded at least 3 million CDR3-containing paired-end reads. The Mint cDNA synthesis kit, primed by a TRBC-specific oligonucleotide, was used to synthesize first-strand cDNA from all RNA. All cDNA was treated with uracil-DNA glycosylase and then went through a first 18-cycle PCR with the universal primers M1SS and BC2_uni_R. The paper's data handling went like this. For normalization, 1 million high-quality reads were randomly selected from each sample, with every read carrying a distinct molecular identifier. Instead of being binned into consensus sequences, reads with shared molecular identifiers were discarded. MiTCR, with a Q25 quality threshold and the strictest error-elimination algorithm, was used for CDR3 identification, clonotype clustering and error correction. A nonparametric unseen species model using Euler transformation provided a lower-bound estimate of total TCR beta diversity. TCRdb reprocessed the public reads (quality trimming at Q25 with fastp, clone calling with MiXCR) and kept in-frame beta chains. Under each unique CDR3 protein, matching rows form one entry showing the most common genes and DNA. TCRdb, rather than the study authors, made the V and J calls. Across this sample there are hundreds of thousands of distinct CDR3 sequences, with roughly 41% seen only once. The ten largest clones take up around 30% of the sample.

The investigation overall reported the following: Compared with the aged group, the long-lived group had more naive CD4+ T cells, fewer expanded clones and increased TCR diversity, a pattern suggesting age selection. As age increased, observed TCR beta diversity per million T cells dropped in a roughly linear way, and a significant reduction was already evident by age around 41. A strong correlation was found between observed TCR beta diversity and the percentage of naive T cells measured by flow cytometry. Donor CMV infection status was unknown, potentially confounding age-related changes in expanded clonotypes. Conclusive comparison of naive and antigen-experienced compartments was prevented by the profiling of bulk unsorted PBMCs. Total diversity estimates from one million sequenced T cells were considered lower bounds and underestimates.

The donors were roughly 40 Caucasian individuals from Russia, aged roughly 6 to 100 years, who were systemically healthy. Each donor gave 9.5 to 10 milliliters of peripheral blood, drawn into EDTA-treated Vacutainer tubes. Ficoll-Paque density-gradient centrifugation was used to isolate PBMCs, with at least 6 million obtained per sample. Trizol reagent was used to extract total RNA from PBMCs, with at least 5.5 micrograms per sample. The percentages of naive CD45RAhigh/CD27high T cells were determined by flow cytometry on a PBMC aliquot from every donor. Input material: blood. The sequence derives from a man at least 80 years old in good health. This sequence uses TRBV6-2 or TRBV6-3 and TRBJ2-7; 10 central bases correspond to TRBD2. DNA sequence: TGTGCCAGCAGTGTTGGGCCTAGCGGGAGATACGAGCAGTACTTC. The encoded protein is CASSVGPSGRYEQYF.